The 16 T cell receptor beta chains presented below share a single source sample, sequenced in a study of T cell repertoires in cytomegalovirus infection. These receptors lack a known antigen. From the reads, TCRdb called clonotypes with MiXCR, one entry per CDR3 protein. The data contain about 700,000 distinct CDR3 sequences, around 32% of them seen just once; the ten biggest clones take up 15% to 20%. The specimen comprised cultured PBMCs, sampled from culture after CMV antigen stimulation. The source is a human donor in good health (CMV status not recorded). Some clones in this sample may be carry-over from other donors' samples.

This clonotype was picked up a small number of times. V gene TRBV7-6 combines with J gene TRBJ2-1, with a tentative D call TRBD2 (5 bases). Germline values: CDR1 SGHVS, CDR2 FNYEAQ. CDR3 length: 16 amino acids. Trimming left V 2 bases short and J 0 bases short, with 11 bases between. The CDR3: CASSLFGVGSYNEQFF. The DNA for the CDR3 is TGTGCCAGCAGCTTATTCGGGGTGGGCTCCTACAATGAGCAGTTCTTC.

This clonotype has a single count. This chain links TRBV2 with TRBJ1-1; no firm D call. Trimming cost V 0 bases and J 1 base, with 9 bases left between them. Per germline, CDR1 SNHLY and CDR2 FYNNEI. This CDR3 spans 15 amino acids. CDR3 region: CASSEAMEPNTEAFF. The CDR3 coding sequence is TGTGCCAGCAGTGAAGCAATGGAACCGAACACTGAAGCTTTCTTT. Full variable domain (rest looked up from reference TRBV2 and TRBJ1-1): EPEVTQTPSHQVTQMGQEVILRCVPISNHLYFYWYRQILGQKVEFLVSFYNNEISEKSEIFDDQFSVERPDGSNFTLKIRSTKLEDSAMYFCASSEAMEPNTEAFFGQGTRLTVV.

The chain's CDR3 is CASSPIAGQEYNEQFF. The DNA for the CDR3 is TGTGCCAGCAGCCCTATAGCCGGACAGGAATACAATGAGCAGTTCTTC. The gene calls are TRBV7-9 and TRBJ2-1, with 7 positions matching TRBD1. Losses at the gene ends were 5 bases for V and 4 bases for J; bases not matched to a gene: 11. From germline, CDR1 is SEHNR and CDR2 FQNEAQ (reference sequence). This CDR3 region has 16 residues.

This clonotype was detected a few times. The V gene is TRBV19, the J gene TRBJ2-7; D not certain. Germline lookup yields CDR1 LNHDA and CDR2 SQIVND (reference sequence). V lost 4 bases and J lost 0, with 19 bases in between. The CDR3 extends over 17 amino acids. The CDR3 region is CASSNTDSSRSSYEQYF. DNA of the CDR3: TGTGCCAGTAGTAACACCGACTCCTCTAGAAGCTCCTACGAGCAGTACTTC.

The genes are TRBV12-3 or TRBV12-4 and TRBJ2-2; the D is unclear. CDR3 length: 14 amino acids. V lost 1 base to trimming and J lost 7 bases, with 10 bases between them. CDR3 in DNA: TGTGCCAGCAGTTTAGTTGGAACTATCGGGGAGCTGTTTTTT. Amino acid sequence: CASSLVGTIGELFF.

This clonotype appeared a few times. The CDR3 DNA is TGTGCCAGCAGCTTATTAAGACTAGCCAGTGAGCAGTTCTTC. This gives the protein CASSLLRLASEQFF. The gene calls are TRBV7-2 and TRBJ2-1, with 7 bases matching TRBD2. Germline lookup yields CDR1 SGHTA and CDR2 FQGNSA. This CDR3 comprises 14 residues. With V trimmed by 2 bases and J by 9 bases, 7 bases remained unmatched.

This clonotype was picked up a small number of times. The rearrangement joins TRBV7-9 to TRBJ1-4, with 8 bases lining up with TRBD1. V trimming: 1 base; J trimming: 6 bases; junction bases outside the gene matches: 4. The CDR3 loop spans 15 amino acids. Germline CDR1 is SEHNR and CDR2 is FQNEAQ (reference sequence). This chain's CDR3 is CASSLGQGADEKLFF. CDR3 sequence (DNA): TGTGCCAGCAGCTTAGGTCAGGGGGCTGATGAAAAACTGTTTTTT.

This clonotype was seen a few times. J is TRBJ1-2 and V is TRBV28; the D is unclear. V shed 7 bases and J shed 8 bases, with 11 bases lying between them. The germline V gene has CDR1 MDHEN and CDR2 SYDVKM. The CDR3 contains 11 residues. CDR3 in DNA: TGTGCCAGCATCGGCACAGCGGGCTACACCTTC. Translated: CASIGTAGYTF.

This sequence joins TRBV29-1 and TRBJ1-1, with D unresolved. The CDR3 contains 14 residues. Trimming removed 2 bases from V and 8 bases from J, with 18 bases in between. In germline, CDR1 is SQVTM, CDR2 ANQGSEA. The CDR3 loop is CSVEKRRSDKEAFF. The CDR3, as DNA: TGCAGCGTTGAAAAACGCAGGTCAGACAAGGAAGCTTTCTTT.

This rearrangement joins TRBV3-1 to TRBJ2-7, with 7 bases matching TRBD1. The germline CDR1 and CDR2 sequences are LGHDT and YNNKEL (reference sequence). The CDR3 has 12 amino acids. The J segment lost 6 bases and the V segment lost 4 bases, leaving 3 bases of the junction unmatched. The CDR3 sequence: CASSLGQTEQYF. In DNA form, the CDR3 reads TGTGCCAGCAGCCTGGGACAGACCGAGCAGTACTTC.

V usage is TRBV6-2 or TRBV6-3 and J usage is TRBJ2-2; 9 bases are a match to TRBD2. Germline CDR1 and CDR2: MNHEY and SVGEGT. This CDR3 has 17 amino acids. V gave up 2 bases and J gave up 3 bases; unmatched junction bases: 7. DNA of the CDR3: TGTGCCAGCAGTTACCCGTTCGGACTAGCGTACACCGGGGAGCTGTTTTTT. Its translation is CASSYPFGLAYTGELFF.

This chain links TRBV9 with TRBJ2-5, with TRBD1 identical over 7 bases. This CDR3 region has 15 residues. From germline, CDR1 is SGDLS and CDR2 YYNGEE. V shed 0 bases, J shed 4 bases, and the junction held 6 bases outside the gene matches. CDR3 sequence: CASSVEGALGETQYF. CDR3 in DNA: TGTGCCAGCAGCGTAGAGGGGGCTTTGGGAGAGACCCAGTACTTC.

This chain uses TRBV11-2 with TRBJ2-3, with D possibly being TRBD2 (5 bases). The CDR3 loop spans 14 amino acids. Germline lookup yields CDR1 SGHAT and CDR2 FQNNGV. Trimming pared 5 bases from V and 4 bases from J, leaving 13 bases between. The CDR3 reads CASSHVGVADTQYF. The CDR3 DNA sequence: TGTGCCAGCAGCCACGTGGGAGTAGCAGATACGCAGTATTTT. Full variable domain (remainder filled in from reference TRBV11-2 and TRBJ2-3): EAGVAQSPRYKIIEKRQSVAFWCNPISGHATLYWYQQILGQGPKLLIQFQNNGVVDDSQLPKDRFSAERLKGVDSTLKIQPAKLEDSAVYLCASSHVGVADTQYFGPGTRLTVL.

The chain employs TRBV6-2 or TRBV6-3 and TRBJ2-5; no definite D call. Germline V gene lookup returns CDR1 MNHEY and CDR2 SVGEGT. V was shortened by 5 bases and J by 5 bases, with 9 bases between the two germline ends. The CDR3 loop spans 12 amino acids. CDR3 coding DNA: TGTGCCAGCAGTGACCCCCTCGAGACCCAGTACTTC. This translates into CASSDPLETQYF.

The chain joins TRBV5-1 to TRBJ2-5; perhaps TRBD2 as D (7 bases). The CDR3 is made up of 15 amino acids. The V end was cut by 4 bases, the J end by 4 bases, with 17 bases between. The germline gives CDR1 SGHRS, CDR2 YFSETQ. The CDR3 region is CASSTLGGPAETQYF. The CDR3 region has the DNA TGCGCCAGCAGCACCCTCGGGGGGCCCGCAGAGACCCAGTACTTC.

This chain connects TRBV20-1 to TRBJ2-6, with D perhaps assigned TRBD1 or TRBD2 (5 bases each). The germline gives CDR1 DFQATT, CDR2 SNEGSKA (reference sequence). Trimming left V 0 bases short and J 4 bases short, with 13 bases between. This CDR3 region has 16 residues. CDR3 sequence: CSARDPLGDGANVLTF. CDR3 DNA sequence: TGCAGTGCTAGAGACCCCCTAGGGGACGGGGCCAACGTCCTGACTTTC.